This TCR beta chain was found in a study of cytomegalovirus exposure and HLA in healthy donors (dated by TCRdb to about 2017). For context, the study as a whole: A later analysis indicated that the 100 to 150 validation repertoires were generated on the platform also employed for the 720 or so repertoires of the first cohort. High-throughput TCR immunosequencing, statistical association of individual TCRs with disease status, and machine learning were combined to predict cytomegalovirus infection status. The study aimed to test whether signatures of past pathogen exposure could be identified by cataloging public T cell receptors. Along with the roughly 670-subject first cohort, a separate validation cohort of over 90 different subjects was used. Summary of the overall study and its limitations: In vitro tests confirmed that a few of the cytomegalovirus-associated TCR beta chains recognize cytomegalovirus antigens. The study listed 150 to 200 TCR beta chains as associated with cytomegalovirus. According to the authors, the approach could potentially be generalized to other disease states and immunological phenotypes. In a later analysis, TCRs clustered in the first cohort were found to also tend to co-occur in the 120 or so validation repertoires, with about 93% of cluster scores above 0. In both the original and validation cohorts, the classifier was reported to diagnose cytomegalovirus status with high specificity and sensitivity. A later analysis lacked HLA typing for the validation cohort, so it scored co-occurrence in that cohort across all 110 or so repertoires. While some public TCRs were present in many individuals, most TCR sequences turned up only very rarely across donors.

As regards this clone: Its antigen target is currently unknown. There are no base qualities to consult, and no much larger clone falls within one base.

The donors belonged to the validation cohort of around 120 subjects, which was separate from the 666-subject first cohort. Library method: the immunoSEQ multiplex PCR assay. Per the original workflow: A statistical classification framework was built to diagnose cytomegalovirus status from the catalog of TCR beta chain sequences. In TCRdb, the immuneACCESS table is reduced to in-frame sequences with V and J assigned. These tables do not hold every clone; where another copy was compared, an unresolved V gene accounts for under half, and the others remain unexplained. That table gives V, J and clone size, and the DNA gave D and trimming. Counted in this sample were 300,000 to 400,000 clones; roughly 88% of them appeared once. Jointly, the top ten make up 0.83% of the sample. Material: PBMCs. This TCR was recovered from a woman younger than 35 in good health and CMV-seronegative.

The DNA reads as follows: TGCGCCAGCAGCTTACCGGGACAGGGCTCCTACGAGCAGTACTTC. Translated, this gives CASSLPGQGSYEQYF. The V and J segments used are TRBV5-1 and TRBJ2-7, with TRBD1 identical over 9 junction bases. The CDR3, from cysteine to phenylalanine, totals 15 residues. Only the CDR3 region is kept as DNA, spanning 45 bases read in frame from base 1. Unmatched junction bases come to 3, with V trimmed by 2 bases and J by 0 bases. The germline V gene gives CDR1 as SGHRS and CDR2 as YFSETQ.